These 8 T cell receptor beta chains were sequenced from one sample in a study of Ad26.COV2.S vaccination and SARS-CoV-2 variants. Regarding treatment: about 20 received Ad26.COV2.S at low or high dose, single or two shots; roughly 5 received placebo; per-sample allocation not given. Specimens were obtained on day 63 following the first vaccine or placebo injection. The repertoire was sequenced with immunoSEQ multiplex PCR; TCRdb's copy has only in-frame clones and lacks some. The table shows some 480,000 clones, with around 88% occurring only once. Sample: peripheral blood, taken in a trial of Ad26.COV2.S vaccine versus placebo. These receptor sequences come from a person between 18 and 60 years old who received the Ad26.COV2.S COVID-19 vaccine or a placebo.

V gene TRBV27 combines with J gene TRBJ1-2, with a tentative D call TRBD1 (5 bases). The CDR3 runs to 13 residues. V lost 5 bases, J lost 8 bases, and 15 bases lay in between. Germline V lookup: CDR1 MNHEY, CDR2 SMNVEV (reference sequence). The CDR3 DNA reads TGTGCCAGCAGTAAACCGGGACTGGGGGGCTACACCTTC. Translating it yields CASSKPGLGGYTF.

V is TRBV7-2 and J is TRBJ2-1; D is perhaps TRBD1 (6 bases). The V gene's germline CDR1 is SGHTA and CDR2 FQGNSA. This CDR3 contains 14 residues. V was pared by 5 bases and J by 7 bases, with 15 bases between. This CDR3 is CASSLFLRGNEQFF. The CDR3 DNA reads TGTGCCAGCAGCCTTTTCCTCAGGGGAAATGAGCAGTTCTTC.

This rearrangement joins TRBV4-2 to TRBJ1-1, with a weak D call TRBD1 (5 bases). The CDR3 totals 15 residues. Germline V lookup: CDR1 LGHNA, CDR2 YNFKEQ. The V gene lost 0 bases and the J gene lost 0 bases, with 8 bases spanning the gap. The CDR3 region has the DNA TGTGCCAGCAGCCAAGATCCAGGGTTGAACACTGAAGCTTTCTTT. Its translation: CASSQDPGLNTEAFF.

Points on this clone: A much more abundant neighbour one base away suggests this may be a read error. The chain employs TRBV11-2 and TRBJ1-2; D is unclear. The CDR3 runs 11 residues. Trimming stripped 5 bases from V and 5 bases from J, with 6 bases between. CDR1 and CDR2 (germline): SGHAT, FQNNGV. CDR3 region: CASSQVYGYTF. CDR3 DNA: TGTGCCAGCAGCCAAGTTTATGGCTACACCTTC.

This rearrangement joins TRBV27 to TRBJ1-2, with 9 bases fitting TRBD1. Germline CDR1 reads MNHEY; CDR2 reads SMNVEV (reference sequence). The CDR3 is 15 amino acids. The J segment lost 4 bases and the V segment lost 1 base, leaving 4 bases of the junction unmatched. The CDR3 DNA follows: TGTGCCAGCAGTTTATATGGGACAGGGAGCTATGGCTACACCTTC. Its protein product is CASSLYGTGSYGYTF.

The chain carries TRBV30 and TRBJ1-5; 8 bases are a match to TRBD1. Losses at the gene ends were 5 bases for V and 0 bases for J; bases not matched to a gene: 6. There are 15 residues in the CDR3. Per the germline V gene, CDR1 is GTSNPN and CDR2 is SVGIG (reference sequence). The CDR3 loop is CAWAPGGNSNQPQHF. Here the CDR3 DNA reads TGTGCCTGGGCACCAGGGGGCAATAGCAATCAGCCCCAGCATTTT.

The chain couples TRBV27 to TRBJ2-1; the D gene is possibly TRBD2 (6 bases). The CDR3 loop spans 13 amino acids. Trimming removed 4 bases from V and 9 bases from J, with 13 bases in between. The germline V gene encodes CDR1 MNHEY and CDR2 SMNVEV (reference sequence). This CDR3 reads CASSYLASGEQFF. In DNA, the CDR3 is TGTGCCAGCAGTTACCTAGCGTCGGGTGAGCAGTTCTTC.

To note about this clone: Other DNA variants within this sample encode the same CDR3. The V call is TRBV21-1, the J call TRBJ2-7; the D call TRBD2 from the table was never checked on the DNA. TRBV21-1 is designated a pseudogene. The CDR3 runs 16 residues. The CDR3 region has the DNA TGTGCCAGCAGCCCTGGGGGGGGGAAAAAACTCTACGAGCAGTACTTC. Protein sequence: CASSPGGGKKLYEQYF.